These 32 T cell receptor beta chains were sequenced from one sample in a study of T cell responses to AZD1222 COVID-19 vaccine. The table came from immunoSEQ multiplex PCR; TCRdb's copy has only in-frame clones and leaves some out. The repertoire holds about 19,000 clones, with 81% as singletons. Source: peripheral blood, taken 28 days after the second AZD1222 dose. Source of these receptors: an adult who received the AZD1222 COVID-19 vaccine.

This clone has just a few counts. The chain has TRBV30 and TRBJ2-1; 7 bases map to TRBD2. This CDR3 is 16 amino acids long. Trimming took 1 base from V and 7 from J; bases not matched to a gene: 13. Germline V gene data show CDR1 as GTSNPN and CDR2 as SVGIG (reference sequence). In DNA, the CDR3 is TGTGCCTGGAGTGCCGCCCTGGGCGGGGGTTGGAATGAGCAGTTCTTC. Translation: CAWSAALGGGWNEQFF.

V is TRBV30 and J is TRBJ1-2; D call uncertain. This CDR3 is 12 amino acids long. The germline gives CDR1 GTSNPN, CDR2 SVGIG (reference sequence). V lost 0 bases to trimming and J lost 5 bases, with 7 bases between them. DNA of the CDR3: TGTGCCTGGAGTGTACGGGGTTATGGCTACACCTTC. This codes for CAWSVRGYGYTF.

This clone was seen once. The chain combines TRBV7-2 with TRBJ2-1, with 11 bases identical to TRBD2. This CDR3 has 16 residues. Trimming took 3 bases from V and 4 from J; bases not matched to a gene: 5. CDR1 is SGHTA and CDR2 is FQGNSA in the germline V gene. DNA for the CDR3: TGTGCCAGCAGCTTGATTAGCGGGGGGGGTTACAATGAGCAGTTCTTC. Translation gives CASSLISGGGYNEQFF.

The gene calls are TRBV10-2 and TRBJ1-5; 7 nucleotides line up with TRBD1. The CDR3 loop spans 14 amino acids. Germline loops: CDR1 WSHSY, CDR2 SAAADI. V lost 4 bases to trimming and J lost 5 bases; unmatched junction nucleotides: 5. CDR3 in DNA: TGCGCCAGCAGTGGACAGGGCTGGGATCAGCCCCAGCATTTT. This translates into CASSGQGWDQPQHF.

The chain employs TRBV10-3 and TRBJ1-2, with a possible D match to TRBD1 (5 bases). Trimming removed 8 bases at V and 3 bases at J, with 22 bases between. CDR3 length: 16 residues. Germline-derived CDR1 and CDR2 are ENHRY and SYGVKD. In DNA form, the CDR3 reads TGTGCCATCCGAGCGGGGCAAGGCAGATCGTACTATGGCTACACCTTC. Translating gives CAIRAGQGRSYYGYTF.

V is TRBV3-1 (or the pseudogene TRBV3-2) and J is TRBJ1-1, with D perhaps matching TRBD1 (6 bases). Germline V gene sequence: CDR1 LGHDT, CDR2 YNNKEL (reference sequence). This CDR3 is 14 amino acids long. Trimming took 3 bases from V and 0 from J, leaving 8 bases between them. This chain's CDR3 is CASSHRGLNTEAFF. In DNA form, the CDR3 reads TGTGCCAGCAGCCACAGGGGACTGAACACTGAAGCTTTCTTT.

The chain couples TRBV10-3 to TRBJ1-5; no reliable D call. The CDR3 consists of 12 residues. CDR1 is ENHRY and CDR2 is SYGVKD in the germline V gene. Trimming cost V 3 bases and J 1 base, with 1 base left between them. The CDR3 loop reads CAISDSNQPQHF. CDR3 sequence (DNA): TGTGCCATCAGTGACAGCAATCAGCCCCAGCATTTT.

CDR3 sequence reads: CASSDRGQPQHF. The CDR3 DNA reads as TGTGCCAGCAGTGACAGGGGTCAGCCCCAGCATTTT. This rearrangement joins TRBV12-3 or TRBV12-4 to TRBJ1-5; 8 nucleotides agree with TRBD1. V was clipped by 5 bases and J by 6 bases; unmatched bases: 0. The CDR3 loop spans 12 amino acids.

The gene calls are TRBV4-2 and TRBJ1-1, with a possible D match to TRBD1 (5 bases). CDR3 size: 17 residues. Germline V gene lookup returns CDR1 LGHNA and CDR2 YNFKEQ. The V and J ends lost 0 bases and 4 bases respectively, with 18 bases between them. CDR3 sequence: CASSQDGDLGGGTEAFF. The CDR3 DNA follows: TGTGCCAGCAGCCAAGATGGGGATCTGGGGGGAGGCACTGAAGCTTTCTTT.

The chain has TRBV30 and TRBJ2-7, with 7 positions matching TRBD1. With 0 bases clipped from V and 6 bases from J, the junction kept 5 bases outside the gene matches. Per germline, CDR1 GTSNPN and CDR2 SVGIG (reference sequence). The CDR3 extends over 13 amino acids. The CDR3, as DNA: TGTGCCTGGAGTGTAACAGGGGACAGCGAGCAGTACTTC. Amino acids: CAWSVTGDSEQYF.

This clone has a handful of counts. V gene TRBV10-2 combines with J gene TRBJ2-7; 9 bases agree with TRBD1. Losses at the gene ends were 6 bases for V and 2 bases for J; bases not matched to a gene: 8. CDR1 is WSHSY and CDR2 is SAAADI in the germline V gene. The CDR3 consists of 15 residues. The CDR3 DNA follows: TGCGCCAGCAGGCCCGGGACAGGGTATACCTACGAGCAGTACTTC. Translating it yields CASRPGTGYTYEQYF.

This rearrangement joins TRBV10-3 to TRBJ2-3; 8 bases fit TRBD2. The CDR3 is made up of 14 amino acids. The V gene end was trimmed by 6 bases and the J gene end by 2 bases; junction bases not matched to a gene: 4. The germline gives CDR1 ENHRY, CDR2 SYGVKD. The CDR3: CAIRGLAFTDTQYF. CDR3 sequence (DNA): TGTGCCATCAGAGGACTAGCCTTCACAGATACGCAGTATTTT.

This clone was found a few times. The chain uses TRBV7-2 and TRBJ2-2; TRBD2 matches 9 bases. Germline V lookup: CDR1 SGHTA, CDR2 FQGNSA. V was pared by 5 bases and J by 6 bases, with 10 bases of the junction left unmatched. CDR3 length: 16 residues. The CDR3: CASSRLAGHGPGELFF. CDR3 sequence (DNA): TGTGCCAGCAGCAGGCTAGCGGGACATGGGCCCGGGGAGCTGTTTTTT.

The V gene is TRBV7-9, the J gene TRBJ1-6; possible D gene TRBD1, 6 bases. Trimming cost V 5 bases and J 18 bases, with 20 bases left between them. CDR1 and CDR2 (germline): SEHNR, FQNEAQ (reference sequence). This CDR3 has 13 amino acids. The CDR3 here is CASSQNAGEPAHF. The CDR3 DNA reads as TGTGCCAGCAGCCAGAACGCAGGGGAACCGGCCCACTTT.

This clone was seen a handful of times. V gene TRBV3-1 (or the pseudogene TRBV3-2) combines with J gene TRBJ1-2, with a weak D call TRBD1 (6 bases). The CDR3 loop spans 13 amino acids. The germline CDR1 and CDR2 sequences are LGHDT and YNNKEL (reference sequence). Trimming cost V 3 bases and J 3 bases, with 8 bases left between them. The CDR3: CASSQGAYYGYTF. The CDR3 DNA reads TGTGCCAGCAGCCAGGGGGCCTACTATGGCTACACCTTC.

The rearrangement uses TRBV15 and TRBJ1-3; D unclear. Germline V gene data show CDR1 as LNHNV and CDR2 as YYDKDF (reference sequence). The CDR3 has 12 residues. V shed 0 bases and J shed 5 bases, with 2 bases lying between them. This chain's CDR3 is CATSRDRNTIYF. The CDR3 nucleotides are TGTGCCACCAGCAGAGACAGAAACACCATATATTTT.

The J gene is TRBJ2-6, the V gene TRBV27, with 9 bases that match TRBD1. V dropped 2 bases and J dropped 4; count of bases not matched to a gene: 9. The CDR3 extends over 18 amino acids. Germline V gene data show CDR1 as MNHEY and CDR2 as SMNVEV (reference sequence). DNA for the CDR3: TGTGCCAGCAGTTTAGCCTTACAGGGGGCGCGGGGGGCCAACGTCCTGACTTTC. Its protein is CASSLALQGARGANVLTF. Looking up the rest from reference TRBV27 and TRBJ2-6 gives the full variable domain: EAQVTQNPRYLITVTGKKLTVTCSQNMNHEYMSWYRQDPGLGLRQIYYSMNVEVTDKGDVPEGYKVSRKEKRNFPLILESPSPNQTSLYFCASSLALQGARGANVLTFGAGSRLTVL.

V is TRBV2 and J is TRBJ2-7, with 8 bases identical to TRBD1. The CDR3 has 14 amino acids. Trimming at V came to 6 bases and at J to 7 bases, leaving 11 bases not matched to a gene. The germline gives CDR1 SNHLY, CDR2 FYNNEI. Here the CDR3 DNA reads TGTGCCAGCAGGCTCACAGGGGGGACCGTGGAGCAGTACTTC. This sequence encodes CASRLTGGTVEQYF. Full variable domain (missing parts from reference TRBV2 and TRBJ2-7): EPEVTQTPSHQVTQMGQEVILRCVPISNHLYFYWYRQILGQKVEFLVSFYNNEISEKSEIFDDQFSVERPDGSNFTLKIRSTKLEDSAMYFCASRLTGGTVEQYFGPGTRLTVT.

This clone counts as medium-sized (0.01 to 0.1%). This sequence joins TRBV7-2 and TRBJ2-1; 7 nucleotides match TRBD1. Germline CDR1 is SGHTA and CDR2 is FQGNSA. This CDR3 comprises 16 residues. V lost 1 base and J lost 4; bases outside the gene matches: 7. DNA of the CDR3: TGTGCCAGCAGCTTAGACGGGACAGCCCCTTACAATGAGCAGTTCTTC. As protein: CASSLDGTAPYNEQFF.

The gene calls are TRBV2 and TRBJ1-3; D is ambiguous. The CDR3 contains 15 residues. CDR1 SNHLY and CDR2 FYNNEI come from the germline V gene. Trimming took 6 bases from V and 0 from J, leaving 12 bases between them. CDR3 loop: CASREGRSSGNTIYF. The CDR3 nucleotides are TGTGCCAGCAGGGAGGGTAGGAGCTCTGGAAACACCATATATTTT.

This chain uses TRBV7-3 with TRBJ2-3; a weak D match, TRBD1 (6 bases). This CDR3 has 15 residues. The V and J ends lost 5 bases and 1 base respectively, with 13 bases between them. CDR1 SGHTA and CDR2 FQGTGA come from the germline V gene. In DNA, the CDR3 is TGTGCCAGCAGCCCGTACAAGGGGGGCACAGATACGCAGTATTTT. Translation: CASSPYKGGTDTQYF.

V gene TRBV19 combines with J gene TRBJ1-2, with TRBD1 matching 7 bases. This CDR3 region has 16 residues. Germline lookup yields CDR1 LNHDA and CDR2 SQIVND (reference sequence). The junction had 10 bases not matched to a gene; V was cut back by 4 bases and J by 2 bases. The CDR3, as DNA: TGTGCCAGTAGTACGACCGGGACAGTTATGAACTATGGCTACACCTTC. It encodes CASSTTGTVMNYGYTF.

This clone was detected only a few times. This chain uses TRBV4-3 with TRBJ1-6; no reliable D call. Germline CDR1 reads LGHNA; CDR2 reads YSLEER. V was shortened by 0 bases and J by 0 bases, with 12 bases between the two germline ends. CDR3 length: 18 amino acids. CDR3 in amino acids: CASSQEGRISSYNSPLHF. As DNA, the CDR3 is TGCGCCAGCAGCCAAGAGGGCAGGATTAGCTCCTATAATTCACCCCTCCACTTT.

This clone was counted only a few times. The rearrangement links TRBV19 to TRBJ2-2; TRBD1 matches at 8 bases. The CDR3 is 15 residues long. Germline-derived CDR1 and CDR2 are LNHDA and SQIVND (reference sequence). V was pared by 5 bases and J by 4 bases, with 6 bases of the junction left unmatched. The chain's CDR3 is CASSLRQGSTGELFF. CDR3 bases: TGTGCCAGTAGTCTACGACAGGGGAGCACCGGGGAGCTGTTTTTT.

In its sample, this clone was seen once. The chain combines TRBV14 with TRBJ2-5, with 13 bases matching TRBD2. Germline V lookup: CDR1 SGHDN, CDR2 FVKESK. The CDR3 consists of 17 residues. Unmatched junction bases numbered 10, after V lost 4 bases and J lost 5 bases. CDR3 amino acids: CASSPRRTSGSGETQYF. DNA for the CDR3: TGTGCCAGCAGCCCCCGCCGGACTAGCGGGAGTGGGGAGACCCAGTACTTC.

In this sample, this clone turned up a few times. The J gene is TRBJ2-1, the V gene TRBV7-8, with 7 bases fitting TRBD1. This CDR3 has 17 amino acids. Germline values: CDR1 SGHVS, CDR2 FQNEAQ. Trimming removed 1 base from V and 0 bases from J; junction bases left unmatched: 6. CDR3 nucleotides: TGTGCCAGCAGCTTAGAGGGGCAGGGGGACTCCTACAATGAGCAGTTCTTC. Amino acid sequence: CASSLEGQGDSYNEQFF.

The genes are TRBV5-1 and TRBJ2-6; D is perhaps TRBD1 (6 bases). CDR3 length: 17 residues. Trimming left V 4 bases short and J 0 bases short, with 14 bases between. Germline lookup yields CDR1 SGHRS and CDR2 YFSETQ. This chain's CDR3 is CASSATGSSSGANVLTF. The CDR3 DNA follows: TGCGCCAGCAGCGCGACAGGATCCTCCTCTGGGGCCAACGTCCTGACTTTC.

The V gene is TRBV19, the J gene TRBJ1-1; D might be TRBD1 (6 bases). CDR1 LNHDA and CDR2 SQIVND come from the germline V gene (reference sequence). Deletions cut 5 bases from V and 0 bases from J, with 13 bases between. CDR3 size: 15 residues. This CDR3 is CASSFYDRLNTEAFF. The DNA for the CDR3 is TGTGCCAGTAGTTTCTACGACAGGTTGAACACTGAAGCTTTCTTT.

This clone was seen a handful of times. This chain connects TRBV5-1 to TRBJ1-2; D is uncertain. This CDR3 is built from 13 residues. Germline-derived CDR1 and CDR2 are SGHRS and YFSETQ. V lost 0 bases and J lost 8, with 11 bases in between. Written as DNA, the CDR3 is TGCGCCAGCAGCTTGGAGCACGGCTACGGCTACACCTTC. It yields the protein CASSLEHGYGYTF.

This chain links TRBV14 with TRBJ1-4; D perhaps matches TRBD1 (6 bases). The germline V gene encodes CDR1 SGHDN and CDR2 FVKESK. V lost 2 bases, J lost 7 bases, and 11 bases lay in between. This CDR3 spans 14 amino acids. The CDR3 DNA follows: TGTGCCAGCAGCCAACTCGAACAGGGTGAAAAACTGTTTTTT. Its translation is CASSQLEQGEKLFF.

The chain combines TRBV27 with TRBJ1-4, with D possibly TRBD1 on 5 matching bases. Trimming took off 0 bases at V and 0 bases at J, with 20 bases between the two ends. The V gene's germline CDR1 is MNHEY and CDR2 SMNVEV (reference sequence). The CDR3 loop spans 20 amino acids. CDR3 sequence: CASSLSRVRDGQSTNEKLFF. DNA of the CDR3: TGTGCCAGCAGTTTATCGAGGGTCCGGGACGGGCAGTCAACTAATGAAAAACTGTTTTTT.

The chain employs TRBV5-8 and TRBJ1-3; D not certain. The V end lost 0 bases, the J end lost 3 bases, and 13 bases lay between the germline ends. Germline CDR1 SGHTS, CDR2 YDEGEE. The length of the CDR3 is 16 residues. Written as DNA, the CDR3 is TGTGCCAGCAGCTTGGTCGAAGCGGATTTTGGAAACACCATATATTTT. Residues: CASSLVEADFGNTIYF.